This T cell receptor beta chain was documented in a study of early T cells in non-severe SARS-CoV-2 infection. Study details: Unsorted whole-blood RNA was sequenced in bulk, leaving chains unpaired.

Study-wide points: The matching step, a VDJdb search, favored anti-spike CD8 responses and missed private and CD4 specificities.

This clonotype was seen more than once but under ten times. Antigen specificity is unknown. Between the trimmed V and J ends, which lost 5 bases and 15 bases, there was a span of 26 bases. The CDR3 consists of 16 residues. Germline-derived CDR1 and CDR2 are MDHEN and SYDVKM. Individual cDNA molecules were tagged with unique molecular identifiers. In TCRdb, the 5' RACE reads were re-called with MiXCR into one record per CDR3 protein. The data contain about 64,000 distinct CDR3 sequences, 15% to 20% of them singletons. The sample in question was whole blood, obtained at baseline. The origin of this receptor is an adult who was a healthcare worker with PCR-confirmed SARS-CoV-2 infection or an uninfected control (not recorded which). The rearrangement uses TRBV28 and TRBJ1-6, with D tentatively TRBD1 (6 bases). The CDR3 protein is CASSARPGTRNWDLHF. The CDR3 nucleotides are TGTGCCAGCAGTGCCCGACCCGGGACACGGAATTGGGACCTCCACTTT.